This is a list of T cell receptor beta chains from one sample in a study of PD-L1 blockade in urothelial cancer. Assay used: immunoSEQ multiplex PCR; TCRdb lists only in-frame clones, some missing. Of under 55,000 clones in the sample, about 80% were seen once. Sequenced material: PBMCs, taken around atezolizumab (anti-PD-L1) treatment. All receptors come from a man in his forties or fifties with urothelial cancer. Both conserved end residues are part of each CDR3. The order of the fields is clone size, J gene, V gene, D gene, CDR3 protein, CDR3 DNA. D genes are given only for firm matches. Clone size is stated in some rows and not others, as once, few, many or a class when expanded.

>.|TRBJ1-1|TRBV6-1|TRBD1
CASRRGQGAFF
TGTGCCAGCAGAAGGGGGCAAGGGGCTTTCTTT
>.|TRBJ2-5|TRBV11-1|.
CASSLGEDSRQYF
TGTGCCAGCAGCTTAGGTGAGGATTCAAGACAGTACTTC
>.|TRBJ2-7|TRBV5-1|.
CASSLAGSYEQYF
TGCGCCAGCAGCTTGGCCGGGAGCTACGAGCAGTACTTC
>once|TRBJ1-5|TRBV6-5|TRBD1
CASSRQGGVQPQHF
TGTGCCAGCAGTAGACAGGGGGGGGTTCAGCCCCAGCATTTT
>.|TRBJ1-5|TRBV30|TRBD1
CAWSGTGKGQPQHF
TGTGCCTGGAGTGGGACAGGGAAAGGGCAGCCCCAGCATTTT
>once|TRBJ2-7|TRBV5-6|.
CASSYPGQPSYEQYF
TGTGCCAGCAGCTACCCGGGACAACCCTCCTACGAGCAGTACTTC
>.|TRBJ2-2|TRBV18|.
CASSTDMTGTSNTGELFF
TGTGCCAGCTCCACCGACATGACCGGGACTTCGAACACCGGGGAGCTGTTTTTT
>.|TRBJ1-2|TRBV5-1|.
CASRLADTTNYGYTF
TGCGCCAGCAGACTGGCGGACACGACTAACTATGGCTACACCTTC
>.|TRBJ1-3|TRBV28|.
CASRPEGGSGNTIYF
TGTGCCAGCAGGCCGGAGGGTGGCTCTGGAAACACCATATATTTT
>.|TRBJ1-6|TRBV7-3|.
CASSLTGKSPLHF
TGTGCCAGCAGCTTAACCGGGAAGTCACCCCTCCACTTT
>.|TRBJ2-3|TRBV20-1|.
CSALTGDTQYF
TGCAGTGCTCTAACGGGAGATACGCAGTATTTT
>.|TRBJ2-1|TRBV5-4|TRBD2
CASSRTRSNEQFF
TGTGCCAGCAGCCGGACTAGGTCCAATGAGCAGTTCTTC
>.|TRBJ2-1|TRBV4-2|.
CASSQGGNEQFF
TGTGCCAGCAGCCAAGGAGGGAATGAGCAGTTCTTC
>.|TRBJ2-3|TRBV28|.
CAAQGREADTQYF
TGTGCCGCCCAAGGCCGAGAGGCAGATACGCAGTATTTT
>.|TRBJ2-7|TRBV19|TRBD1
CASRKGQGSYEQYF
TGTGCCAGTAGAAAGGGACAGGGCTCCTACGAGCAGTACTTC
>few|TRBJ1-2|TRBV9|TRBD1
CASRDEGQGYTF
TGTGCCAGCAGGGATGAGGGACAGGGCTACACCTTC
>.|TRBJ1-5|TRBV27|.
CASCRAGNGNQPQHF
TGTGCCTCATGCAGGGCAGGGAATGGCAATCAGCCCCAGCATTTT
>.|TRBJ2-2|TRBV4-2|.
CASSQAGSGAGELFF
TGTGCCAGCAGCCAAGCGGGAAGCGGAGCCGGGGAGCTGTTTTTT
>.|TRBJ1-6|TRBV30|.
CAWSPGERASPLHF
TGTGCCTGGAGCCCAGGGGAGAGGGCTTCACCCCTCCACTTT
>once|TRBJ2-5|TRBV7-3|.
CASSLNQKETQYF
TGTGCCAGCAGCTTAAATCAGAAAGAGACCCAGTACTTC
>few|TRBJ2-1|TRBV29-1|.
CSVEVRQGGEQFF
TGCAGCGTTGAAGTCCGGCAGGGAGGCGAGCAGTTCTTC
>.|TRBJ1-2|TRBV28|.
CASSLGGVGYTF
TGTGCCAGCAGTTTGGGGGGGGTCGGCTACACCTTC
>.|TRBJ2-2|TRBV19|TRBD1
CASRQGAAGELFF
TGTGCCAGCCGACAGGGGGCTGCCGGGGAGCTGTTTTTT
>.|TRBJ1-4|TRBV28|TRBD1
CATTGVNEKLFF
TGTGCCACGACAGGGGTGAATGAAAAACTGTTTTTT
>.|TRBJ1-2|TRBV7-6|.
CASSPNGDGYTF
TGTGCCAGCAGCCCCAACGGGGATGGCTACACCTTC
>.|TRBJ2-7|TRBV9|.
CASSVAPGTSAAYEQYF
TGTGCCAGCAGCGTAGCCCCAGGAACTAGTGCGGCCTACGAGCAGTACTTC
>.|TRBJ1-1|TRBV30|.
CAWSVQGNTEAFF
TGTGCCTGGAGTGTACAGGGGAACACTGAAGCTTTCTTT
>.|TRBJ1-1|TRBV4-1|.
CASRDPGINTEAFF
TGCGCCAGCAGGGACCCGGGGATTAACACTGAAGCTTTCTTT
>once|TRBJ2-2|TRBV28|.
CASTQPEHHGELFF
TGTGCCAGCACCCAACCCGAACACCACGGGGAGCTGTTTTTT
>.|TRBJ1-4|TRBV5-1|.
CASSFQGMGEKLFF
TGCGCCAGCAGCTTTCAGGGGATGGGTGAAAAACTGTTTTTT
>.|TRBJ1-2|TRBV27|TRBD1
CASSFQPRGTAWGGYTF
TGTGCCAGCAGTTTTCAGCCTCGCGGGACAGCGTGGGGAGGCTACACCTTC
>.|TRBJ1-3|TRBV29-1|TRBD1
CSVVPGQGPGNTIYF
TGCAGCGTTGTCCCCGGACAGGGGCCTGGAAACACCATATATTTT
>.|TRBJ2-7|TRBV13|TRBD1
CASSLTPGGRYEQYF
TGTGCCAGCAGCTTAACCCCAGGGGGTAGGTACGAGCAGTACTTC
>.|TRBJ1-1|TRBV28|.
CASSSGGRTEAFF
TGTGCCAGCAGTTCGGGGGGGCGAACTGAAGCTTTCTTT
>.|TRBJ2-5|TRBV7-2|TRBD2
CASSLSPSGGPRQETQYF
TGTGCCAGCAGCTTATCCCCTAGCGGGGGCCCCAGGCAAGAGACCCAGTACTTC
>.|TRBJ1-3|TRBV9|.
CASSSFSGNTIYF
TGTGCCAGCTCGTCCTTCTCTGGAAACACCATATATTTT
>.|TRBJ2-2|TRBV28|TRBD2
CASSGLAGGPYRGELFF
TGTGCCAGCTCCGGACTAGCGGGAGGGCCTTACCGCGGGGAGCTGTTTTTT
>once|TRBJ2-7|TRBV29-1|TRBD1
CSSRQGTEQYF
TGCAGCTCCCGACAGGGAACCGAGCAGTACTTC
>.|TRBJ2-3|TRBV7-3|TRBD2
CASSLGLAGLSDTQYF
TGTGCCAGCAGCTTAGGACTAGCGGGACTCTCAGATACGCAGTATTTT
>.|TRBJ1-1|TRBV2|.
CASAYEGGTEAFF
TGTGCCAGCGCCTACGAAGGGGGCACTGAAGCTTTCTTT
>.|TRBJ2-1|TRBV5-1|.
CASSLVSMELNNEQFF
TGCGCCAGCAGCTTGGTTTCTATGGAGCTCAACAATGAGCAGTTCTTC
>.|TRBJ2-4|TRBV5-1|TRBD1
CASSLVGQGVKNIQYF
TGCGCCAGCAGCCTTGTGGGACAGGGGGTCAAAAACATTCAGTACTTC
>.|TRBJ2-5|TRBV28|TRBD2
CASSTRTSGQETQYF
TGTGCCAGCAGTACGCGGACTAGCGGCCAAGAGACCCAGTACTTC
>.|TRBJ1-2|TRBV28|TRBD1
CASSLVGKGTGVGYTF
TGTGCCAGCAGTTTAGTAGGTAAAGGGACAGGTGTAGGCTACACCTTC
>.|TRBJ2-7|TRBV29-1|TRBD2
CSVGGLAGPSYEQYF
TGCAGCGTTGGGGGACTAGCGGGACCTTCCTACGAGCAGTACTTC
>once|TRBJ1-4|TRBV7-2|TRBD1
CASSVTGMGEKLFF
TGTGCCAGCAGCGTGACAGGGATGGGCGAAAAACTGTTTTTT
>.|TRBJ1-1|TRBV5-1|.
CASSSHRVDEAFF
TGCGCCAGCAGCTCGCACCGGGTCGATGAAGCTTTCTTT
>.|TRBJ1-3|TRBV6-6|.
CASTDSSGNTIYF
TGTGCCAGCACCGACAGCTCTGGAAACACCATATATTTT
>.|TRBJ2-7|TRBV30|TRBD1
CAWSTGTGGGEQYF
TGTGCCTGGAGTACCGGGACAGGGGGCGGCGAGCAGTACTTC
>.|TRBJ1-3|TRBV6-6|.
CASILDSSSGNTIYF
TGTGCCAGCATTTTAGACAGCAGCTCTGGAAACACCATATATTTT
>.|TRBJ2-7|TRBV6-6|.
CASSWTAVYEQYF
TGTGCCAGCAGTTGGACAGCTGTCTACGAGCAGTACTTC
>.|TRBJ1-1|TRBV4-1|TRBD1
CASSQGGTVMNTEAFF
TGCGCCAGCAGCCAAGGTGGGACAGTAATGAACACTGAAGCTTTCTTT
>.|TRBJ2-7|TRBV11-2|TRBD2
CASSLRDYVEQYF
TGTGCCAGCAGCTTAAGGGACTACGTCGAGCAGTACTTC
>.|TRBJ2-1|TRBV2|TRBD2
CASSPPGSGYNEQFF
TGTGCCAGCAGTCCTCCGGGTAGCGGGTACAATGAGCAGTTCTTC
>.|TRBJ2-5|TRBV6-5|.
CASSYTQGRGETQYF
TGTGCCAGCAGTTACACCCAGGGTAGGGGAGAGACCCAGTACTTC
>.|TRBJ2-1|TRBV12-5|TRBD2
CASGWGGIRGHNEQFF
TGTGCTAGTGGTTGGGGGGGGATTAGAGGGCACAATGAGCAGTTCTTC
>.|TRBJ1-5|TRBV11-1|.
CASSFDGNQPQHF
TGTGCCAGCAGCTTTGACGGGAATCAGCCCCAGCATTTT
>few|TRBJ2-7|TRBV11-2|TRBD2
CASSPIAGAYEQYF
TGTGCCAGCAGCCCCATAGCGGGAGCCTACGAGCAGTACTTC